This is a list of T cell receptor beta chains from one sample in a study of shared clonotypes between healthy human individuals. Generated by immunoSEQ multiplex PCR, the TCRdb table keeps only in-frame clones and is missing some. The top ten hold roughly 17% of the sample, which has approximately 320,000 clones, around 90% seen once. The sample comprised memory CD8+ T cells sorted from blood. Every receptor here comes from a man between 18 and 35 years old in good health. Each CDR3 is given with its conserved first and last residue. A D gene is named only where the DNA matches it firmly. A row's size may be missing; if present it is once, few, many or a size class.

cdr3_nt: TGTGCCAGCAGCTTGGCTCAGTCGGTAGGCCAAGAGACCCAGTACTTC
cdr3_aa: CASSLAQSVGQETQYF
clone_size: -
v_call: TRBV5-5
d_call: -
j_call: TRBJ2-5

cdr3_nt: TGCGCCAGCAGCCAAGTGCAGGGAACGATGGGCTATGGCTACACCTTC
cdr3_aa: CASSQVQGTMGYGYTF
clone_size: once
v_call: TRBV4-1
d_call: -
j_call: TRBJ1-2

cdr3_nt: TGCGCCAGCAGCCAAGGACCCGGATCCTACGAGCAGTACTTC
cdr3_aa: CASSQGPGSYEQYF
clone_size: -
v_call: TRBV4-1
d_call: -
j_call: TRBJ2-7

cdr3_nt: TGTGCCAGCAGCGACCCCAGCGGAAGGAACACTGAAGCTTTCTTT
cdr3_aa: CASSDPSGRNTEAFF
clone_size: once
v_call: TRBV9
d_call: -
j_call: TRBJ1-1

cdr3_nt: TGTGCCAGCAGCGTAGCGGGACAGACCTACGAGCAGTACTTC
cdr3_aa: CASSVAGQTYEQYF
clone_size: -
v_call: TRBV9
d_call: TRBD1
j_call: TRBJ2-7

cdr3_nt: TGCGCCAGCAGCTTGGCGGGGAGCCCCACCTACAATGAGCAGTTCTTC
cdr3_aa: CASSLAGSPTYNEQFF
clone_size: -
v_call: TRBV5-1
d_call: -
j_call: TRBJ2-1

cdr3_nt: TGTGCCAGCAGCCAATCCCTAGCGGGGGGGCGAATAGATACGCAGTATTTT
cdr3_aa: CASSQSLAGGRIDTQYF
clone_size: -
v_call: TRBV4-2
d_call: TRBD2
j_call: TRBJ2-3

cdr3_nt: TGTGCCATCAGTGAGTCAGGTCCCGTCCGGGACCGACTCTCCTACGAGCAGTACTTC
cdr3_aa: CAISESGPVRDRLSYEQYF
clone_size: once
v_call: TRBV10-3
d_call: -
j_call: TRBJ2-7

cdr3_nt: TGTGCCAGCAGTCCGGAAACGGGACAGATTAATGAAAAACTGTTTTTT
cdr3_aa: CASSPETGQINEKLFF
clone_size: -
v_call: TRBV9
d_call: TRBD1
j_call: TRBJ1-4

cdr3_nt: TGCAGCGTCGCAATTACCGGGGAGCTGTTTTTT
cdr3_aa: CSVAITGELFF
clone_size: -
v_call: TRBV29-1
d_call: -
j_call: TRBJ2-2

cdr3_nt: TGTGCCAGCAGTCTCCAAGGGGACCTCTACGAGCAGTACTTC
cdr3_aa: CASSLQGDLYEQYF
clone_size: -
v_call: TRBV6-5
d_call: -
j_call: TRBJ2-7

cdr3_nt: TGCGCCAGCAGCCCGGATACAGCTGGGGCCAACGTCCTGACTTTC
cdr3_aa: CASSPDTAGANVLTF
clone_size: -
v_call: TRBV4-1
d_call: -
j_call: TRBJ2-6

cdr3_nt: TGTGCCAGCAGCTTAGAGGTCCTAGCGGGTAAGCAGTACTTC
cdr3_aa: CASSLEVLAGKQYF
clone_size: -
v_call: TRBV7-8
d_call: TRBD2
j_call: TRBJ2-7

cdr3_nt: TGTGCCAGCAGCGTCCGTGAGACAGGGGTCCAAGAGACCCAGTACTTC
cdr3_aa: CASSVRETGVQETQYF
clone_size: -
v_call: TRBV9
d_call: TRBD1
j_call: TRBJ2-5

cdr3_nt: TGCGCCAGCAGCCATGGGACAGGGAGCTACGAGCAGTACTTC
cdr3_aa: CASSHGTGSYEQYF
clone_size: -
v_call: TRBV4-3
d_call: TRBD1
j_call: TRBJ2-7

cdr3_nt: TGTGCCAGAAGCTTGGGTCAGGGAAGCTCCTACGAGCAGTACTTC
cdr3_aa: CARSLGQGSSYEQYF
clone_size: -
v_call: TRBV5-3
d_call: -
j_call: TRBJ2-7